The rows below give T cell receptor beta chains drawn from one sample of a study of CD8+ T cells in alopecia areata. Profiled with immunoSEQ multiplex PCR; TCRdb holds only in-frame clones, not every one. The sample lists about 270,000 clones, 45% to 70% occurring once. The specimen comprised CD4+ T cells sorted from blood, sampled at approximately week 52, from a patient treated with tofacitinib. The source of these receptors is a human donor with alopecia areata. Both conserved end residues are part of each CDR3. The order of the fields is J gene, D gene, V gene, clone size, CDR3 DNA, CDR3 protein. D genes are given only for firm matches. Rows may omit the clone size; those that give it use once, few, many or a size class.

J gene: TRBJ2-7
D gene: NA
V gene: TRBV29-1
clone size: few
CDR3 DNA: TGCAGCGTTTTGGGGGACTCCTACGAGCAGTACTTC
CDR3 protein: CSVLGDSYEQYF

J gene: TRBJ2-1
D gene: NA
V gene: TRBV11-2
clone size: NA
CDR3 DNA: TGTGCCAGCAGCTCCCAGGGTAATGAGCAGTTCTTC
CDR3 protein: CASSSQGNEQFF

J gene: TRBJ1-6
D gene: NA
V gene: TRBV4-3
clone size: few
CDR3 DNA: TGCGCCAGCAGCCAAACAGCGGTCGGCTCACCCCTCCACTTT
CDR3 protein: CASSQTAVGSPLHF

J gene: TRBJ1-5
D gene: NA
V gene: TRBV18
clone size: NA
CDR3 DNA: TGTGCCAGCTCACCACTAGGTGGGCAAGATCAGCCCCAGCATTTT
CDR3 protein: CASSPLGGQDQPQHF

J gene: TRBJ2-2
D gene: NA
V gene: TRBV6-1
clone size: few
CDR3 DNA: TGTGCCAGCAGTTCGGTGACCGGGGAGCTGTTTTTT
CDR3 protein: CASSSVTGELFF

J gene: TRBJ1-1
D gene: NA
V gene: TRBV30
clone size: NA
CDR3 DNA: TGTGCCTGGAGTCCGGGGCCCACTGAAGCTTTCTTT
CDR3 protein: CAWSPGPTEAFF

J gene: TRBJ2-3
D gene: NA
V gene: TRBV6-1
clone size: NA
CDR3 DNA: TGTGCCAGCAGTTGGGGACTGATGGGGACAGATACGCAGTATTTT
CDR3 protein: CASSWGLMGTDTQYF

J gene: TRBJ2-3
D gene: NA
V gene: TRBV7-2
clone size: many
CDR3 DNA: TGTGCCAGCAGTTTACAGATCACAGATACGCAGTATTTT
CDR3 protein: CASSLQITDTQYF

J gene: TRBJ2-1
D gene: NA
V gene: TRBV9
clone size: NA
CDR3 DNA: TGTGCCAGCAGCGTCGGACCGGTCTACAATGAGCAGTTCTTC
CDR3 protein: CASSVGPVYNEQFF

J gene: TRBJ2-1
D gene: TRBD2
V gene: TRBV7-2
clone size: NA
CDR3 DNA: TGTGCCAGCAGCTTAGCCGGGAGGACCTACAATGAGCAGTTCTTC
CDR3 protein: CASSLAGRTYNEQFF

J gene: TRBJ2-5
D gene: NA
V gene: TRBV29-1
clone size: NA
CDR3 DNA: TGCAGCGTTGACCCCGCAGGACAAGAGACCCAGTACTTC
CDR3 protein: CSVDPAGQETQYF

J gene: TRBJ2-1
D gene: NA
V gene: TRBV27
clone size: NA
CDR3 DNA: TGTGCCAGCAGGGTACAGGGTGGCTACAATGAGCAGTTCTTC
CDR3 protein: CASRVQGGYNEQFF

J gene: TRBJ1-1
D gene: NA
V gene: TRBV30
clone size: NA
CDR3 DNA: TGTGCCTGGAGTGTAGGTGGAGCCGGGACTGAAGCTTTCTTT
CDR3 protein: CAWSVGGAGTEAFF

J gene: TRBJ1-4
D gene: NA
V gene: TRBV5-1
clone size: NA
CDR3 DNA: TGCGCCAGCAGCTTGGACAGGGCAGATGAAAAACTGTTTTTT
CDR3 protein: CASSLDRADEKLFF

J gene: TRBJ1-6
D gene: TRBD1
V gene: TRBV6-5
clone size: NA
CDR3 DNA: TGTGCCAGCAGTTACCTACCCGGGACAGGGCGTTCACCCCTCCACTTT
CDR3 protein: CASSYLPGTGRSPLHF

J gene: TRBJ1-5
D gene: NA
V gene: TRBV14
clone size: few
CDR3 DNA: TGTGCCAGCAGCCTCCGGCGGGATCAGCCCCAGCATTTT
CDR3 protein: CASSLRRDQPQHF

J gene: TRBJ1-6
D gene: TRBD1
V gene: TRBV25-1
clone size: few
CDR3 DNA: TGTGCCAGCAGTGAATCCGGGGAGGGGGCGAGGTCACCCCTCCACTTT
CDR3 protein: CASSESGEGARSPLHF

J gene: TRBJ2-1
D gene: TRBD2
V gene: TRBV30
clone size: once
CDR3 DNA: TGTGCCTGGAGCGCTATCGGACTAGCGGGGAATGAGCAGTTCTTC
CDR3 protein: CAWSAIGLAGNEQFF

J gene: TRBJ2-7
D gene: NA
V gene: TRBV30
clone size: NA
CDR3 DNA: TGTGCCTGGAGTGCCGCCGACTACGAGCAGTACTTC
CDR3 protein: CAWSAADYEQYF

J gene: TRBJ1-6
D gene: TRBD1
V gene: TRBV30
clone size: NA
CDR3 DNA: TGTGCCTGGAGTGCCGGGACAGGGTGGGATTCACCCCTCCACTTT
CDR3 protein: CAWSAGTGWDSPLHF

J gene: TRBJ2-2
D gene: NA
V gene: TRBV5-8
clone size: few
CDR3 DNA: TGTGCCAGCAGCCCTTGGATAGCGAACACCGGGGAGCTGTTTTTT
CDR3 protein: CASSPWIANTGELFF

J gene: TRBJ1-6
D gene: NA
V gene: TRBV6-6
clone size: NA
CDR3 DNA: TGTGCCAGCAGTCACGGGGTGGTGAATTCACCCCTCCACTTT
CDR3 protein: CASSHGVVNSPLHF

J gene: TRBJ1-5
D gene: NA
V gene: TRBV30
clone size: NA
CDR3 DNA: TGTGCCTGGAGTGACAGGGTGAGCAATCAGCCCCAGCATTTT
CDR3 protein: CAWSDRVSNQPQHF

J gene: TRBJ1-2
D gene: NA
V gene: TRBV9
clone size: NA
CDR3 DNA: TGTGCCAGCAGCTCGCCGAGGGGGACACACTATGGCTACACCTTC
CDR3 protein: CASSSPRGTHYGYTF

J gene: TRBJ1-1
D gene: NA
V gene: TRBV7-9
clone size: few
CDR3 DNA: TGTGCCACGATTATAACGGCGAACACTGAAGCTTTCTTT
CDR3 protein: CATIITANTEAFF

J gene: TRBJ2-3
D gene: NA
V gene: TRBV30
clone size: NA
CDR3 DNA: TGTGCCTGGAGTGTGGGACTTGCAGATACGCAGTATTTT
CDR3 protein: CAWSVGLADTQYF

J gene: TRBJ1-6
D gene: NA
V gene: TRBV2
clone size: NA
CDR3 DNA: TGTGCCACCAAGGAACAGGGACCAGCTAATTCACCCCTCCACTTT
CDR3 protein: CATKEQGPANSPLHF

J gene: TRBJ2-2
D gene: NA
V gene: TRBV5-6
clone size: few
CDR3 DNA: TGTGCCAGCAGCGCCCGGGGGACCGGGGAGCTGTTTTTT
CDR3 protein: CASSARGTGELFF

J gene: TRBJ2-1
D gene: TRBD1
V gene: TRBV7-3
clone size: NA
CDR3 DNA: TGTGCCAGCAGCCCCGGGACAGCTCACAATGAGCAGTTCTTC
CDR3 protein: CASSPGTAHNEQFF

J gene: TRBJ2-3
D gene: NA
V gene: TRBV7-2
clone size: NA
CDR3 DNA: TGTGCCAGCACCTTGCTGGGAGCGGCAGATACGCAGTATTTT
CDR3 protein: CASTLLGAADTQYF

J gene: TRBJ2-2
D gene: NA
V gene: TRBV23-1
clone size: few
CDR3 DNA: TGCGCCAGCAGCAGTCACCTTTCGACCCAACACCCGAAGGACACCGGGGAGCTGTTTTTT
CDR3 protein: CASSSHLSTQHPKDTGELFF

J gene: TRBJ2-1
D gene: TRBD2
V gene: TRBV29-1
clone size: NA
CDR3 DNA: TGCAGCGTGGTTCGAGCGGGGATTTCGGTTTTTGAGCAGTTCTTC
CDR3 protein: CSVVRAGISVFEQFF

J gene: TRBJ1-2
D gene: TRBD1
V gene: TRBV9
clone size: few
CDR3 DNA: TGTGCCAGCAGCCCAGGGACAGGGGGAGGATATGGCTACACCTTC
CDR3 protein: CASSPGTGGGYGYTF

J gene: TRBJ1-6
D gene: NA
V gene: TRBV7-9
clone size: NA
CDR3 DNA: TGTGCCAGCAGCCTTAGAGGGGGTAATTCACCCCTCCACTTT
CDR3 protein: CASSLRGGNSPLHF

J gene: TRBJ2-3
D gene: NA
V gene: TRBV29-1
clone size: few
CDR3 DNA: TGCAGCGCCGCGTACACAGATACGCAGTATTTT
CDR3 protein: CSAAYTDTQYF

J gene: TRBJ1-2
D gene: NA
V gene: TRBV20-1
clone size: NA
CDR3 DNA: TGCAGTGCCCTCGCAGTTGGCTACACCTTC
CDR3 protein: CSALAVGYTF

J gene: TRBJ2-3
D gene: NA
V gene: TRBV5-1
clone size: few
CDR3 DNA: TGCGCCAGCAGCGAGGGGGTTTATAGCACAGATACGCAGTATTTT
CDR3 protein: CASSEGVYSTDTQYF

J gene: TRBJ2-5
D gene: NA
V gene: TRBV11-3
clone size: few
CDR3 DNA: TGTGCCAGCAGCGGGGACACAGGACAAGAGACCCAGTACTTC
CDR3 protein: CASSGDTGQETQYF

J gene: TRBJ2-3
D gene: NA
V gene: TRBV29-1
clone size: NA
CDR3 DNA: TGCAGCGTTGGGAATAGCGGAAGCACAGATACGCAGTATTTT
CDR3 protein: CSVGNSGSTDTQYF

J gene: TRBJ1-6
D gene: NA
V gene: TRBV7-3
clone size: NA
CDR3 DNA: TGTGCCAGCAGCTTCCAACAGGGTTCACCCCTCCACTTT
CDR3 protein: CASSFQQGSPLHF